This TCR beta chain was recovered during a study of cytomegalovirus exposure and HLA in healthy donors. Overall study: Samples from HLA-typed donors yielded approximately 80 million unique TCRs in an early data release.

CDR1 and CDR2 from the germline V gene are LGHNA and YSLEER. The CDR3 extends over 15 amino acids. The germline V and J ends were trimmed by 0 bases and 2 bases, with 10 bases remaining between them. Amplification used 60 Vbeta primers and 13 Jbeta primers. Only in-frame clones appear in the TCRdb table, and some are missing; sequencing was by immunoSEQ multiplex PCR. The top ten hold roughly 1.3% of the sample, which has over 150,000 clones, about 80% seen once. The sequence was obtained from a woman aged 45-65 years in good health and CMV-seronegative. Sequenced sample: PBMCs. The chain links TRBV4-3 to TRBJ1-2; D perhaps matches TRBD1 (5 bases). Here the CDR3 DNA reads TGCGCCAGCAGCCAAGAGTCCAGGGTAAACTATGGCTACACCTTC. Amino acids: CASSQESRVNYGYTF.